The 20 T cell receptor beta chains in this list originate from one sample, sequenced in a study of shared T cell receptors in the human thymus. Measured with immunoSEQ multiplex PCR; TCRdb has only the in-frame clones, and not every one. The sample carries 630,000 or so clones, 70% to 90% recorded once. The same data also went into a second study, on human thymus T cells.

Input material: thymocytes. These receptor sequences come from a boy under two years old with a congenital heart defect.

V and J are TRBV5-8 and TRBJ2-4, with 8 nucleotides matching TRBD1. Germline-derived CDR1 and CDR2 are SGHTS and YDEGEE. J gave up 1 base and V 6 bases, and 12 bases lay outside the gene matches. This CDR3 is 17 amino acids long. The CDR3 sequence is CASTRTGSFSAKNIQYF. The CDR3 DNA sequence: TGTGCCAGCACCAGGACAGGGAGTTTCTCTGCCAAAAACATTCAGTACTTC.

This sequence joins TRBV5-1 and TRBJ1-1; TRBD1 is a possible D gene (6 bases). The CDR3 is 14 amino acids. Germline V gene sequence: CDR1 SGHRS, CDR2 YFSETQ. V was pared by 3 bases and J by 1 base, with 10 bases between. CDR3 DNA: TGCGCCAGCAGCTCTTACAGGGAGAACACTGAAGCTTTCTTT. Its translation is CASSSYRENTEAFF.

The rearrangement links TRBV6-1 to TRBJ1-1, with a weak D call TRBD1 (5 bases). The CDR3 extends over 12 amino acids. Per the germline V gene, CDR1 is MNHNS and CDR2 is SASEGT. Deletions cut 4 bases from V and 11 bases from J, with 14 bases between. DNA for the CDR3: TGTGCCAGCAGTGCCCCCCCAGGGCTTGCTTTCTTT. Translation gives CASSAPPGLAFF.

The J gene is TRBJ2-1, the V gene TRBV10-3; 11 positions agree with TRBD2. Germline-derived CDR1 and CDR2 are ENHRY and SYGVKD. J was trimmed by 7 bases and V by 2 bases; bases with no gene match: 10. This CDR3 is built from 17 residues. This chain's CDR3 is CAISEGVAGGPKNEQFF. The DNA of the CDR3 is TGTGCCATCAGTGAGGGGGTAGCGGGGGGGCCTAAAAATGAGCAGTTCTTC.

In regard to this clone: Distinct nucleotide sequences in the sample also encode this CDR3. The chain uses TRBV6-6 and TRBJ1-2; the match to TRBD1 covers 9 bases. Germline loops: CDR1 MNHNY, CDR2 SVGAGI (reference sequence). With V trimmed by 6 bases and J by 8 bases, 7 bases remained unmatched. The CDR3 totals 13 residues. In DNA form, the CDR3 reads TGTGCCAGCAGCTCACAGGGGGCGCACGGCTACACCTTC. Amino acids: CASSSQGAHGYTF.

This clone was seen a single time. This chain joins TRBV29-1 and TRBJ2-2; D call uncertain. CDR3 length: 12 amino acids. Germline V gene lookup returns CDR1 SQVTM and CDR2 ANQGSEA. Between the trimmed V and J ends, which lost 5 bases and 6 bases, there was a span of 10 bases. CDR3 in amino acids: CSVRPVAGELFF. In DNA, the CDR3 is TGCAGCGTTCGTCCCGTTGCCGGGGAGCTGTTTTTT.

The chain combines TRBV28 with TRBJ2-1; TRBD2 agrees at 14 bases. Germline V lookup: CDR1 MDHEN, CDR2 SYDVKM. The CDR3 covers 18 residues. Trimming removed 4 bases from V and 2 bases from J; junction bases left unmatched: 7. The CDR3 here is CASSSGTSGSGAYNEQFF. The CDR3 region has the DNA TGTGCCAGCAGTTCCGGGACTAGCGGGAGTGGGGCCTACAATGAGCAGTTCTTC.

This clone occurred once. The V and J genes are TRBV28 and TRBJ1-4, with D unclear. There are 15 residues in the CDR3. Germline V CDR1 and CDR2: MDHEN, SYDVKM. V lost 5 bases, J lost 4 bases, and 14 bases lay in between. The CDR3: CASSIEGRYNEKLFF. CDR3 nucleotide sequence: TGTGCCAGCAGTATAGAGGGCAGGTATAATGAAAAACTGTTTTTT.

The chain uses TRBV5-1 and TRBJ2-5; 12 bases line up with TRBD2. Germline CDR1 SGHRS, CDR2 YFSETQ. The trim removed 0 bases at V and 1 base at J, leaving 1 base unmatched. CDR3 length: 16 amino acids. DNA of the CDR3: TGCGCCAGCAGCTTGGAACTAGCGGGGGGCCAAGAGACCCAGTACTTC. It yields the protein CASSLELAGGQETQYF. The variable domain in full, completed from reference TRBV5-1 and TRBJ2-5, reads KAGVTQTPRYLIKTRGQQVTLSCSPISGHRSVSWYQQTPGQGLQFLFEYFSETQRNKGNFPGRFSGRQFSNSRSEMNVSTLELGDSALYLCASSLELAGGQETQYFGPGTRLLVL.

This clone appeared a single time. The CDR3 reads CASSGTGVGQYF. The CDR3, as DNA: TGCGCCAGCAGCGGAACAGGGGTCGGGCAGTACTTC. The chain has TRBV5-1 and TRBJ2-5; 7 nucleotides agree with TRBD1. The CDR3 totals 12 residues. Looked up from germline, CDR1 is SGHRS and CDR2 is YFSETQ. Trimming cost V 4 bases and J 11 bases; bases outside gene matches: 8.

This clone was seen a handful of times. The CDR3 loop is CASSLSPDQGMYSPLHF. CDR3 coding DNA: TGTGCCAGCAGTTTATCCCCCGACCAGGGTATGTACTCACCCCTCCACTTT. The chain employs TRBV28 and TRBJ1-6; a weak D match, TRBD1 (5 bases). The CDR3 is made up of 17 amino acids. The V end was cut by 1 base, the J end by 10 bases, with 20 bases between. Germline CDR1 is MDHEN and CDR2 is SYDVKM.

The chain links TRBV15 to TRBJ1-2, with D possibly matching TRBD1 (5 bases). Trimming took off 1 base at V and 6 bases at J, with 18 bases between the two ends. The CDR3 totals 16 residues. Germline CDR1 reads LNHNV; CDR2 reads YYDKDF (reference sequence). This CDR3 is CATSRGVGVGRDGYTF. In DNA, the CDR3 is TGTGCCACCAGCAGAGGAGTAGGGGTGGGCAGGGATGGCTACACCTTC.

The chain uses TRBV10-3 and TRBJ2-5; 8 nucleotides match TRBD2. The V gene end was trimmed by 5 bases and the J gene end by 2 bases; junction bases not matched to a gene: 7. This CDR3 has 15 amino acids. CDR1 ENHRY and CDR2 SYGVKD come from the germline V gene. CDR3 in DNA: TGTGCCATCAGTACTGGCGGGGGGCCGCAAGAGACCCAGTACTTC. Its translation is CAISTGGGPQETQYF.

The chain uses TRBV2 and TRBJ1-1, with 8 positions matching TRBD1. The trim removed 2 bases at V and 1 base at J, leaving 9 bases unmatched. The germline CDR1 and CDR2 sequences are SNHLY and FYNNEI. The CDR3 has 17 residues. CDR3 sequence reads: CASSECRGRGTNTEAFF. CDR3 nucleotide sequence: TGTGCCAGCAGTGAATGCAGGGGGCGCGGAACGAACACTGAAGCTTTCTTT.

The chain couples TRBV18 to TRBJ2-7, with 10 bases fitting TRBD2. The CDR3 has 16 amino acids. CDR1 KGHSH and CDR2 LQKENI come from the germline V gene. The V gene end was trimmed by 3 bases and the J gene end by 7 bases; junction bases not matched to a gene: 12. The CDR3 sequence: CASSPRLAGALLEQYF. The DNA for the CDR3 is TGTGCCAGCTCACCGAGACTAGCGGGTGCGCTCTTAGAGCAGTACTTC.

The DNA of the CDR3 is TGTGCCAGCAGCGGGGACTTAGACGACGAGCAGTACTTC. The encoded protein is CASSGDLDDEQYF. This rearrangement joins TRBV5-4 to TRBJ2-7; perhaps TRBD2 as D (6 bases). V was pared by 4 bases and J by 5 bases, with 13 bases between. Germline CDR1 is SGHNT and CDR2 is YYREEE (reference sequence). The CDR3 sequence is 13 residues long.

DNA of the CDR3: TGTGCCAGCAGTTATAAAGGGGACACCGGGGAGCTGTTTTTT. This translates into CASSYKGDTGELFF. The chain joins TRBV11-3 to TRBJ2-2; D may be TRBD1 (5 bases). The V end lost 6 bases, the J end lost 3 bases, and 11 bases lay between the germline ends. Germline values: CDR1 SGHNT, CDR2 YENEEA. This CDR3 has 14 residues.

The genes are TRBV7-6 and TRBJ2-3, with 13 bases that match TRBD2. Trimming took 6 bases from V and 2 from J; bases not matched to a gene: 5. CDR1 is SGHVS and CDR2 is FNYEAQ in the germline V gene. The CDR3 spans 16 residues. CDR3 nucleotide sequence: TGTGCCAGCAGGCCGGGACTAGCGGGACACACAGATACGCAGTATTTT. Translation gives CASRPGLAGHTDTQYF.

V usage is TRBV19 and J usage is TRBJ1-1, with a tentative D call TRBD1 (6 bases). The ends were cut back, 6 bases at V and 5 bases at J, with 13 bases in the middle. Germline assignment: CDR1 LNHDA and CDR2 SQIVND (reference sequence). This CDR3 is built from 13 residues. CDR3 sequence (DNA): TGTGCCAGTAGCGAAACAGGGAAAACTGAAGCTTTCTTT. Its protein is CASSETGKTEAFF.

This chain connects TRBV30 to TRBJ1-4, with a tentative D call TRBD1 (5 bases). V lost 2 bases and J lost 6, with 16 bases in between. Germline CDR1 and CDR2: GTSNPN and SVGIG (reference sequence). The CDR3 consists of 15 residues. The CDR3 DNA is TGTGCCTGGAGTAAAGGGTTGGGGCTCGATGAAAAACTGTTTTTT. The encoded protein is CAWSKGLGLDEKLFF.